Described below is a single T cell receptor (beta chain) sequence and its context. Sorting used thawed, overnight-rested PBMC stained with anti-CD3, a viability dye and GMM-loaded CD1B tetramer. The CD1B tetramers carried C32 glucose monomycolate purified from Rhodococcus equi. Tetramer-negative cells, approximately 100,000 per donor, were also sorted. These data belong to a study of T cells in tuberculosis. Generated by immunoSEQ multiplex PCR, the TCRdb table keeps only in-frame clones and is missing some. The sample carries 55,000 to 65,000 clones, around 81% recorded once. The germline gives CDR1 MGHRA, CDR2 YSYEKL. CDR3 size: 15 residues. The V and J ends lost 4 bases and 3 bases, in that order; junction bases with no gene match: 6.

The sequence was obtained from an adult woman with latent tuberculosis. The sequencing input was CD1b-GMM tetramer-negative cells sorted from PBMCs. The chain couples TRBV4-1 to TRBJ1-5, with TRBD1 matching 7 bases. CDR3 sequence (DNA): TGCGCCAGCAGCCCCAGGGACAGCTTCAATCAGCCCCAGCATTTT. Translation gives CASSPRDSFNQPQHF.